The entry that follows covers one T cell receptor beta chain sequence. This sample is part of a study of blood T cell repertoires in COVID-19. Method: immunoSEQ multiplex PCR; TCRdb's copy keeps in-frame clones and lacks some. The table has about 50,000 clones, approximately 80% seen once. Trimming left V 0 bases short and J 0 bases short, with 11 bases between. Germline lookup yields CDR1 SGDLS and CDR2 YYNGEE. The CDR3 totals 16 residues. The chain is built from TRBV9 and TRBJ2-3; D is uncertain. The sequenced material came from peripheral blood. The receptor was isolated from a man aged 55 to 70 with acute or convalescent COVID-19. The CDR3 sequence: CASSVDSRQSTDTQYF. The CDR3 DNA follows: TGTGCCAGCAGCGTAGATTCCAGACAAAGCACAGATACGCAGTATTTT.